One sample yielded the 23 T cell receptor beta chains listed below, sequenced in a study of shared clonotypes between healthy human individuals. Only CD45RO-negative cells positively selected for CCR7 counted as naive CD8 cells, so terminally differentiated effector memory CD45RA+ cells were excluded. Profiled with immunoSEQ multiplex PCR; TCRdb holds only in-frame clones, not every one. Here the sample spans under 1 million clones, about 92% being singletons. Sequenced sample: naive CD8+ T cells sorted from blood. These receptor sequences come from a man in his thirties or forties in good health.

This chain connects TRBV29-1 to TRBJ1-2, with TRBD1 matching over 7 bases. Germline CDR1 SQVTM, CDR2 ANQGSEA. This CDR3 is 17 amino acids long. The junction had 16 bases not matched to a gene; V was cut back by 5 bases and J by 1 base. CDR3 bases: TGCAGCGTTACTGGTAGGACAGGCCGATCCGGTAACTATGGCTACACCTTC. Its translation: CSVTGRTGRSGNYGYTF.

This chain links TRBV10-1 with TRBJ2-2, with TRBD2 matching over 11 bases. This CDR3 contains 16 residues. Germline CDR1 WNHNN, CDR2 SYGVQD (reference sequence). Unmatched junction bases numbered 7, after V lost 5 bases and J lost 5 bases. This CDR3 reads CASSSRTSGLTGELFF. CDR3 DNA: TGCGCCAGCAGTAGCCGGACTAGCGGGTTAACCGGGGAGCTGTTTTTT.

The rearrangement links TRBV5-8 to TRBJ2-7; possible D gene TRBD1, 5 bases. The CDR3 runs 16 residues. V shed 0 bases and J shed 3 bases, with 16 bases lying between them. In germline, CDR1 is SGHTS, CDR2 YDEGEE. CDR3 coding DNA: TGTGCCAGCAGCTTGGACGAACAGGCATGGTTCTACGAGCAGTACTTC. It yields the protein CASSLDEQAWFYEQYF.

The rearrangement links TRBV6-5 to TRBJ2-6; TRBD1 matches 9 bases. CDR1 and CDR2 (germline): MNHEY, SVGAGI. The CDR3 runs 15 residues. The junction had 4 bases not matched to a gene; V was cut back by 5 bases and J by 5 bases. The CDR3 region has the DNA TGTGCCAGCAGTCCTACAGGGGGCTGGGCCAACGTCCTGACTTTC. Translating gives CASSPTGGWANVLTF.

The chain is built from TRBV19 and TRBJ2-3; 8 bases are a match to TRBD2. The ends lost 7 bases at V and 1 base at J; junction bases unmatched: 13. The CDR3 spans 17 residues. Germline lookup yields CDR1 LNHDA and CDR2 SQIVND (reference sequence). CDR3 in DNA: TGTGCCAGTACCTATAGCGGGATAAGAAGAGGCACAGATACGCAGTATTTT. Amino acid sequence: CASTYSGIRRGTDTQYF.

V usage is TRBV4-3 and J usage is TRBJ2-3; 7 bases line up with TRBD1. The J segment lost 3 bases and the V segment lost 0 bases, leaving 12 bases of the junction unmatched. CDR1 is LGHNA and CDR2 is YSLEER in the germline V gene. The CDR3 covers 18 residues. The CDR3 region is CASSQERTGALKTDTQYF. In DNA form, the CDR3 reads TGCGCCAGCAGCCAAGAAAGAACAGGGGCACTGAAGACAGATACGCAGTATTTT.

The chain carries TRBV13 and TRBJ2-1; D could derive from TRBD1 or TRBD2 (5 bases each). V was shortened by 5 bases and J by 1 base, with 15 bases between the two germline ends. CDR3 length: 16 residues. Germline CDR1 and CDR2: PRHDT and FYEKMQ (reference sequence). In DNA form, the CDR3 reads TGTGCCAGCAGCCTAGAGGGGATTGTGTCCTACAATGAGCAGTTCTTC. Amino acid sequence: CASSLEGIVSYNEQFF.

This clone was seen only a few times. The same CDR3 also results from other DNA sequences found in this sample. The J gene is TRBJ2-7, the V gene TRBV28, with TRBD2 as a possible D gene (6 bases). The germline gives CDR1 MDHEN, CDR2 SYDVKM. This CDR3 is built from 12 residues. Trimming stripped 5 bases from V and 1 base from J, with 6 bases between. CDR3 nucleotides: TGTGCCAGCAGTGGGGGGTCCTACGAGCAGTACTTC. This encodes CASSGGSYEQYF.

This rearrangement joins TRBV7-6 to TRBJ2-1; 7 bases are a match to TRBD1. This CDR3 has 15 residues. The V and J ends lost 4 bases and 2 bases, in that order; junction bases with no gene match: 5. In germline, CDR1 is SGHVS, CDR2 FNYEAQ. The CDR3 nucleotides are TGTGCCAGCAGCTCCAGACAGGGAACCTACAATGAGCAGTTCTTC. This translates into CASSSRQGTYNEQFF.

The chain employs TRBV7-9 and TRBJ2-2; D is possibly TRBD1 or TRBD2 (5 bases each). CDR1 and CDR2 from the germline V gene are SEHNR and FQNEAQ (reference sequence). Trimming removed 4 bases at V and 8 bases at J, with 14 bases between. The CDR3 consists of 14 residues. The CDR3, as DNA: TGTGCCAGCAGCTCCGGGACCGAGGAAGGGGAGCTGTTTTTT. This gives the protein CASSSGTEEGELFF. The variable domain in full, completed from reference TRBV7-9 and TRBJ2-2, reads DTGVSQNPRHKITKRGQNVTFRCDPISEHNRLYWYRQTLGQGPEFLTYFQNEAQLEKSRLLSDRFSAERPKGSFSTLEIQRTEQGDSAMYLCASSSGTEEGELFFGEGSRLTVL.

The chain links TRBV6-5 to TRBJ1-1; no firm D call. Germline-derived CDR1 and CDR2 are MNHEY and SVGAGI. The CDR3 runs to 14 residues. With 2 bases removed from V and 1 base from J, the gap between germline ends came to 8 bases. The CDR3 loop reads CASSYPGQNTEAFF. The CDR3 nucleotides are TGTGCCAGCAGTTACCCCGGGCAGAACACTGAAGCTTTCTTT.

The chain employs TRBV23-1 and TRBJ2-7; 7 bases are shared with TRBD1. TRBV23-1 is given ORF status, its function remaining uncertain. V was pared by 5 bases and J by 1 base, with 5 bases of the junction left unmatched. The CDR3 is 14 residues long. The CDR3 region is CASSLQGPSYEQYF. In DNA, the CDR3 is TGCGCCAGCAGTTTACAGGGGCCTTCCTACGAGCAGTACTTC.

V and J are TRBV7-7 and TRBJ2-5, with TRBD2 identical over 8 bases. Germline V gives CDR1 SSHAT, CDR2 FNYEAQ (reference sequence). There are 16 residues in the CDR3. Germline trimming cut 5 bases from V and 5 bases from J; bases unmatched to any gene: 13. The CDR3 sequence: CASSPRPRGGQETQYF. CDR3 coding DNA: TGTGCCAGCAGCCCCCGGCCCCGCGGGGGGCAGGAGACCCAGTACTTC.

Concerning this clone itself: Different DNA sequences within this sample yield the same CDR3. The chain has TRBV10-3 and TRBJ2-1, with no clear D. Germline V gene sequence: CDR1 ENHRY, CDR2 SYGVKD. The CDR3 covers 11 residues. The V gene lost 4 bases and the J gene lost 7 bases, with 5 bases spanning the gap. The CDR3 protein is CAISVGNEQFF. In nucleotides, the CDR3 is TGTGCCATCAGTGTCGGAAATGAGCAGTTCTTC.

This sequence joins TRBV2 and TRBJ1-1; no clear D gene. Trimming cost V 6 bases and J 4 bases, with 12 bases left between them. Germline V lookup: CDR1 SNHLY, CDR2 FYNNEI. The CDR3 consists of 13 residues. The CDR3 bases are TGTGCCAGCAGCGGGTCTTTCGGCACTGAAGCTTTCTTT. Encoded protein: CASSGSFGTEAFF.

The chain employs TRBV29-1 and TRBJ1-2, with 8 positions matching TRBD1. There are 15 residues in the CDR3. CDR1 and CDR2 from the germline V gene are SQVTM and ANQGSEA. V lost 1 base, J lost 4 bases, and 8 bases stayed unmatched. CDR3 sequence: CSVEATGETLYGYTF. CDR3 DNA: TGCAGCGTTGAAGCGACAGGGGAAACTCTCTATGGCTACACCTTC.

This clone was detected once. V and J are TRBV28 and TRBJ1-1; a weak D match, TRBD1 (6 bases). The V gene lost 3 bases and the J gene lost 0 bases, with 17 bases spanning the gap. Germline-derived CDR1 and CDR2 are MDHEN and SYDVKM. The CDR3 is made up of 17 amino acids. The CDR3 loop reads CASSLPQGWGMNTEAFF. As DNA, the CDR3 is TGTGCCAGCAGTTTGCCACAGGGTTGGGGGATGAACACTGAAGCTTTCTTT.

V is TRBV27 and J is TRBJ2-7; D perhaps matches TRBD1 (6 bases). The CDR3 sequence is 14 residues long. Germline CDR1 reads MNHEY; CDR2 reads SMNVEV (reference sequence). V was clipped by 5 bases and J by 6 bases, with 17 bases between them. CDR3: CASSLYSYRAEQYF. The CDR3 coding sequence is TGTGCCAGCAGTCTCTATAGCTACAGGGCCGAGCAGTACTTC.

V is TRBV2 and J is TRBJ2-1, with 9 bases identical to TRBD2. The germline CDR1 and CDR2 sequences are SNHLY and FYNNEI. J was trimmed by 6 bases and V by 8 bases; bases with no gene match: 14. This CDR3 is built from 16 residues. The CDR3 DNA sequence: TGTGCCAGCCAGAATCCAAAGGCGGGAGGGCCCAATGAGCAGTTCTTC. Encoded protein: CASQNPKAGGPNEQFF.

The chain recombines TRBV7-7 with TRBJ2-5; TRBD1 might be the D (6 bases). The V gene's germline CDR1 is SSHAT and CDR2 FNYEAQ (reference sequence). The CDR3 runs 15 residues. Between the trimmed V and J ends, which lost 5 bases and 3 bases, there was a span of 16 bases. The CDR3 DNA reads as TGTGCCAGCAGCCTTGAGGACAGTAATAAAGAGACCCAGTACTTC. This sequence encodes CASSLEDSNKETQYF. The entire variable domain, with the rest obtained from reference TRBV7-7 and TRBJ2-5, is as follows: GAGVSQSPRYKVTKRGQDVTLRCDPISSHATLYWYQQALGQGPEFLTYFNYEAQPDKSGLPSDRFSAERPEGSISTLTIQRTEQRDSAMYRCASSLEDSNKETQYFGPGTRLLVL.

The rearrangement uses TRBV11-2 and TRBJ1-1; perhaps TRBD1 as D (5 bases). The CDR3 extends over 14 amino acids. V lost 3 bases and J lost 8, with 16 bases in between. CDR1 SGHAT and CDR2 FQNNGV come from the germline V gene. In DNA form, the CDR3 reads TGTGCCAGCAGCTTCGGGGGTCGGGTCTGGGAAGCTTTCTTT. Amino acid sequence: CASSFGGRVWEAFF.

This clone was observed at least ten times. The chain has TRBV6-1 and TRBJ1-1, with D maybe TRBD1 (5 bases). Germline CDR1 MNHNS, CDR2 SASEGT. Trimming removed 3 bases from V and 11 bases from J, with 10 bases in between. The CDR3 is 11 residues long. This CDR3 reads CASSETYRAFF. CDR3 DNA sequence: TGTGCCAGCAGTGAGACCTACAGGGCTTTCTTT.

This clone was observed a few times. This chain joins TRBV4-3 and TRBJ1-3; D may be TRBD1 (5 bases). The CDR3 covers 16 residues. Trimming shortened V by 1 base and J by 4 bases, and 14 bases separated the two germline ends. Looked up from germline, CDR1 is LGHNA and CDR2 is YSLEER. The CDR3 spells CASSQAPGTGGNTIYF. The DNA of the CDR3 is TGCGCCAGCAGCCAAGCCCCTGGGACGGGGGGAAACACCATATATTTT.